This T cell receptor (beta chain) is drawn from a study of CD8 T cells in ankylosing spondylitis. Overall study findings and caveats: As reported, disease-linked clones showed significant enrichment in matched ankylosing spondylitis synovial fluid. In reactive arthritis synovial fluid and blood, some motif variants had been reported before. Ankylosing spondylitis blood seemed to carry a telltale TCR beta motif made of several highly homologous variants.

This clonotype has at least ten counts. The antigen is undetermined. Quantitative 5'-RACE with molecular barcodes was used to make the TCR beta libraries. TCRdb reprocessed the 5' RACE reads via MiXCR and lists one record per CDR3 protein. Of roughly 180,000 distinct CDR3 sequences listed, approximately 13% are singletons. Sequencing used blood, either unsorted or a sorted T cell fraction (not recorded which). The TCR sequence derives from a female donor with ankylosing spondylitis or in good health (not recorded which).

The CDR3 nucleotides read TGTGCCAGCAGCTCCCGAGGGAAGCCCCAGCATTTT. This encodes CASSSRGKPQHF. This chain links TRBV7-2 with TRBJ1-5; D gene ambiguous. CDR1 and CDR2 (germline): SGHTA, FQGNSA. The CDR3 has 12 residues. The V gene lost 4 bases and the J gene lost 8 bases, with 9 bases spanning the gap.